This T cell receptor beta chain was observed in a study of blood T cell repertoires in COVID-19. Here immunoSEQ multiplex PCR was the method, and the copy in TCRdb shows in-frame clones only, minus some. The profile shows 200,000 to 250,000 clones, more than 75% of them singletons. J lost 8 bases, V lost 2 bases, and 13 bases had no gene match. Germline lookup yields CDR1 LGHNA and CDR2 YNFKEQ. The CDR3 runs to 17 residues. The sample was peripheral blood. This receptor was taken from a woman between 25 and 40 years old who had recovered from COVID-19. The V gene is TRBV4-2, the J gene TRBJ1-4; TRBD1 matches 8 bases. The CDR3 nucleotides read TGTGCCAGCAGCCAACTCCTACAGGGACAGGCAGAGGAAAAACTGTTTTTT. Protein sequence: CASSQLLQGQAEEKLFF.